Shown below are 8 T cell receptor beta chains from a single sample sequenced in a study of identifying expanded T cells in peripheral blood (dated by TCRdb to the late 2010s). Libraries were built with the immunoSEQ multiplex PCR assay. This is the immuneACCESS table as TCRdb keeps it, with only in-frame sequences that have V and J called. A part of the clones is gone; compared with another copy, unresolved V genes explain less than half, and the rest is unexplained. Present in this sample are about 82,000 clones, about 90% of which were seen just once. The top ten clones comprise less than 9.5% of the sample. The sequenced material came from blood. The receptors shown here come from a person aged 18 to 75 in good health.

V gene TRBV5-1 combines with J gene TRBJ2-1; TRBD2 agrees at 13 bases. CDR3 length: 17 residues. Trimming took 0 bases from V and 7 from J; bases not matched to a gene: 7. Germline CDR1 reads SGHRS; CDR2 reads YFSETQ. This CDR3 is CASSLGLAGGVWNEQFF. The DNA of the CDR3 is TGCGCCAGCAGCTTGGGACTAGCGGGGGGCGTGTGGAATGAGCAGTTCTTC.

J is TRBJ1-2 and V is TRBV5-6; D not certain. Trimming took 3 bases from V and 8 from J, leaving 17 bases between them. The CDR3 runs 14 residues. CDR1 is SGHDT, CDR2 YYEEEE, per germline. The CDR3 DNA sequence: TGTGCCAGCAGCTCCCCAATTTTAGGCGGCGGCTACACCTTC. The encoded protein is CASSSPILGGGYTF.

The J gene is TRBJ2-7, the V gene TRBV14; TRBD1 matches 7 bases. Germline values: CDR1 SGHDN, CDR2 FVKESK. This CDR3 has 15 residues. V shed 1 base, J shed 4 bases, and the junction held 7 bases outside the gene matches. CDR3 bases: TGTGCCAGCAGCCAAGGCGGACAGGCCTCATACGAGCAGTACTTC. It translates to CASSQGGQASYEQYF.

The chain employs TRBV5-1 and TRBJ2-1; 15 bases are a match to TRBD2. Germline loops: CDR1 SGHRS, CDR2 YFSETQ. CDR3 size: 20 residues. J gave up 3 bases and V 7 bases, and 17 bases lay outside the gene matches. CDR3 nucleotides: TGCGCCAGCCGATGGGGAGGACTAGCGGGAGGGCCGGGAAGCTACAATGAGCAGTTCTTC. This sequence encodes CASRWGGLAGGPGSYNEQFF.

The chain links TRBV6-1 to TRBJ1-4; D unresolved. The CDR3 runs to 14 residues. The germline V gene has CDR1 MNHNS and CDR2 SASEGT. V lost 9 bases and J lost 1, with 12 bases in between. CDR3 sequence (DNA): TGTGCCAGTCGGTTGACGGGAACTAATGAAAAACTGTTTTTT. Encoded protein: CASRLTGTNEKLFF.

The chain uses TRBV7-9 and TRBJ1-3; D not certain. Trimming left V 1 base short and J 8 bases short, with 6 bases between. There are 12 residues in the CDR3. Germline V gene lookup returns CDR1 SEHNR and CDR2 FQNEAQ (reference sequence). The CDR3 DNA sequence: TGTGCCAGCAGCTTAGATTCAGACACCATATATTTT. As protein: CASSLDSDTIYF.

This clone was counted a single time. CDR3 bases: TGTGCCATCAGTGTCTCAGCCGCGGGCTCTGGGGCCAACGTCCTGACTTTC. Its translation is CAISVSAAGSGANVLTF. The J gene is TRBJ2-6, the V gene TRBV10-3; perhaps TRBD2 as D (5 bases). This CDR3 has 17 amino acids. The germline V gene has CDR1 ENHRY and CDR2 SYGVKD. The germline V and J ends were trimmed by 4 bases and 0 bases, with 13 bases remaining between them.

The chain recombines TRBV5-6 with TRBJ1-2; TRBD1 might be the D (5 bases). Trimming stripped 4 bases from V and 7 bases from J, with 20 bases between. This CDR3 is built from 15 residues. Germline values: CDR1 SGHDT, CDR2 YYEEEE. CDR3 loop: CASSPLGTSAAGYTF. The DNA of the CDR3 is TGTGCCAGCAGCCCCCTCGGGACTTCTGCCGCTGGCTACACCTTC.